The count of the clone carrying this TCR beta chain is one. What it binds is not known. The sample is drawn from a study of T cell clonotyping in hematopoietic cell transplantation. Whole-study findings and limits: No sorting was done, leaving CD4 and CD8 contributions mixed. Broader posttransplant TCR repertoire diversity was predicted by graft donor and pretransplant recipient Inverse Simpson Index values. Few recipient clonotypes overlapped donors; over 95% were de novo at given depth.

The CDR3 sequence is 14 residues long. J gave up 2 bases and V 8 bases, and 6 bases lay outside the gene matches. The germline V gene encodes CDR1 MNHEY and CDR2 SVGAGI. Profiled with immunoSEQ multiplex PCR; TCRdb holds only in-frame clones, not every one. Seen here are under 13,000 clones, 89% observed once, and the top ten hold about 40%. The J gene is TRBJ2-5, the V gene TRBV6-5; 9 bases align to TRBD2. This material consisted of PBMCs, taken 180 days after allogeneic stem cell transplant. The receptor was derived from a male patient between 60 and 69 years old who had an allogeneic stem cell transplant from an unrelated donor, so the T cells may come from the graft donor. Some clones in this sample may be carry-over from other donors' samples. As DNA, the CDR3 is TGTGCCAGCGGGGCTAGCGGGGATCAAGAGACCCAGTACTTC. Encoded protein: CASGASGDQETQYF.